The clone carrying this T cell receptor beta chain was seen a few times. Antigen: not known. What was sequenced were expressed TCRB transcripts, since all of the isolated RNA had been reverse transcribed. Sequenced by immunoSEQ multiplex PCR; TCRdb stores in-frame clones only, minus some. The sample records some 700,000 clones, 13% being singletons. This specimen belongs to a study of beta chain features in type 1 diabetes. Findings of the study overall: Shortening that was moderate but significant affected the TCRB CDR3s of Type 1 diabetes patients in all four CD4+ subsets.

This CDR3 comprises 16 residues. V lost 1 base and J lost 5; bases outside the gene matches: 6. Germline V gives CDR1 MNHEY, CDR2 SMNVEV (reference sequence). The sequencing input was naive CD4+ T cells from blood. The gene calls are TRBV27 and TRBJ2-2, with 8 bases fitting TRBD1. The sequence derives from a man aged 18 to 30 with type 1 diabetes. The CDR3 sequence: CASSLFRRTGTGELFF. The DNA for the CDR3 is TGTGCCAGCAGTTTATTCAGGCGGACAGGGACCGGGGAGCTGTTTTTT.